One sample yielded the 13 T cell receptor beta chains listed below, sequenced in a study of cytomegalovirus exposure and HLA in healthy donors. Vbeta (60) and Jbeta (13) primers were used in the PCR. Produced via immunoSEQ multiplex PCR; TCRdb's table is partial and in-frame only. The table records about 130,000 clones, 65% to 90% of them present only once. Sequenced input: PBMCs. These receptors originate from a girl aged 2-10 years in good health and CMV-seronegative.

The chain combines TRBV14 with TRBJ2-5; 13 nucleotides agree with TRBD2. Germline V CDR1 and CDR2: SGHDN, FVKESK. Trimming removed 2 bases from V and 5 bases from J; junction bases left unmatched: 5. The CDR3 is 16 residues long. The CDR3 loop reads CASSQTGTSGIETQYF. DNA of the CDR3: TGTGCCAGCAGCCAAACCGGGACTAGCGGGATTGAGACCCAGTACTTC.

This clone was counted between two and nine times. The junction and the germline gene differ at one end; a read error may be behind it. The same CDR3 can be traced to other DNA sequences in this sample. CDR3 sequence reads: CASSEDRTENSPLHF. The DNA for the CDR3 is TGTGCCAGCAGTGAAGACAGGACAGAGAATTCCCCCCTCCACTTT. The V call is TRBV25-1, the J call TRBJ1-6; D is perhaps TRBD1 (6 bases). Germline lookup yields CDR1 MGHDK and CDR2 SYGVNS. The CDR3 loop spans 15 amino acids.

CDR3 in amino acids: CASSQGATGGPSGEQFF. DNA of the CDR3: TGTGCCAGCAGCCAAGGAGCCACCGGGGGTCCGTCGGGTGAGCAGTTCTTC. J is TRBJ2-1 and V is TRBV4-2; D may be TRBD2 (6 bases). CDR1 is LGHNA, CDR2 YNFKEQ, per germline. The CDR3 length is 17 residues. Deletions cut 1 base from V and 9 bases from J, with 22 bases between.

The chain couples TRBV7-3 to TRBJ1-2, with 7 bases lining up with TRBD1. The CDR3 length is 14 residues. From germline, CDR1 is SGHTA and CDR2 FQGTGA. The V segment lost 1 base and the J segment 5 bases; nucleotides outside the gene matches: 4. The CDR3 bases are TGTGCCAGCAGCTTAATCGGCAGGGGGTATGGCTACACCTTC. Translation gives CASSLIGRGYGYTF.

The chain uses TRBV30 and TRBJ2-7, with TRBD1 identical over 9 bases. V gave up 3 bases and J gave up 9 bases; unmatched junction bases: 12. There are 14 residues in the CDR3. Germline V gives CDR1 GTSNPN, CDR2 SVGIG (reference sequence). The CDR3 DNA sequence: TGTGCCTGGAGGAACAGGGGGCCTGCCCAGGGGCAGTACTTC. Protein product: CAWRNRGPAQGQYF.

The CDR3: CAWNTMGLASNYEQYF. CDR3 nucleotides: TGTGCCTGGAATACCATGGGACTAGCCTCCAACTACGAGCAGTACTTC. V gene TRBV30 combines with J gene TRBJ2-7; 9 nucleotides line up with TRBD2. CDR3 size: 16 residues. Germline assignment: CDR1 GTSNPN and CDR2 SVGIG (reference sequence). V dropped 4 bases and J dropped 3; count of bases not matched to a gene: 13. Based on the CDR3 plus reference TRBV30 and TRBJ2-7, the full variable domain is SQTIHQWPATLVQPVGSPLSLECTVEGTSNPNLYWYRQAAGRGLQLLFYSVGIGQISSEVPQNLSASRPQDRQFILSSKKLLLSDSGFYLCAWNTMGLASNYEQYFGPGTRLTVT.

For this clone: Other DNA sequences from this sample encode an identical CDR3 as well. The chain combines TRBV20-1 with TRBJ2-7; TRBD1 might be the D (5 bases). This CDR3 has 11 residues. Per germline, CDR1 DFQATT and CDR2 SNEGSKA (reference sequence). The V end lost 6 bases, the J end lost 1 base, and 7 bases lay between the germline ends. The CDR3 nucleotides are TGCAGTGCCAGGGATTCCTACGAGCAGTACTTC. Its translation: CSARDSYEQYF.

The genes are TRBV4-3 and TRBJ2-3; D is perhaps TRBD1 (5 bases). Germline CDR1 and CDR2: LGHNA and YSLEER. Trimming removed 1 base from V and 2 bases from J, with 10 bases in between. The length of the CDR3 is 15 residues. For the CDR3, the DNA is TGCGCCAGCAGCCAAGGTGACAGTCACACAGATACGCAGTATTTT. Amino acids: CASSQGDSHTDTQYF.

The V call is TRBV2, the J call TRBJ1-5; a weak D match, TRBD1 (5 bases). The CDR3 runs to 14 residues. Germline values: CDR1 SNHLY, CDR2 FYNNEI. V dropped 1 base and J dropped 1 base, with 5 bases sitting between them. CDR3 nucleotides: TGTGCCAGCAGTGAAGACAGGAGCAATCAGCCCCAGCATTTT. Its translation: CASSEDRSNQPQHF.

V gene TRBV30 combines with J gene TRBJ2-3; TRBD2 aligns across 10 bases. Trimming removed 2 bases from V and 3 bases from J; junction bases left unmatched: 8. Germline V gene data show CDR1 as GTSNPN and CDR2 as SVGIG (reference sequence). The CDR3 runs to 16 residues. The CDR3 bases are TGTGCCTGGAGTTTCCTAGCGGGGGAGGTTACAGATACGCAGTATTTT. Protein product: CAWSFLAGEVTDTQYF.

This clone was observed a few times. V and J are TRBV19 and TRBJ1-1, with D tentatively TRBD1 (5 bases). Germline values: CDR1 LNHDA, CDR2 SQIVND (reference sequence). The CDR3 totals 13 residues. Trimming took off 9 bases at V and 3 bases at J, with 14 bases between the two ends. The CDR3 nucleotides are TGTGCCAGCGCGGAGGGGAGGCACACTGAAGCTTTCTTT. Amino acid sequence: CASAEGRHTEAFF.

This chain joins TRBV6-5 and TRBJ2-1; 9 nucleotides line up with TRBD2. This CDR3 has 15 residues. Per the germline V gene, CDR1 is MNHEY and CDR2 is SVGAGI. The junction had 8 bases not matched to a gene; V was cut back by 4 bases and J by 7 bases. The CDR3 nucleotides are TGTGCCAGCAGTTTTGGCGGGGGGGCGGTTAATGAGCAGTTCTTC. This encodes CASSFGGGAVNEQFF.

J is TRBJ1-2 and V is TRBV19; 8 bases are shared with TRBD1. The J segment lost 13 bases and the V segment lost 2 bases, leaving 12 bases of the junction unmatched. The germline V gene encodes CDR1 LNHDA and CDR2 SQIVND (reference sequence). The CDR3 extends over 14 amino acids. The CDR3 region has the DNA TGTGCCAGTAGTATAAGTTTCGGGACAGGACAGGGCACCTTC. This codes for CASSISFGTGQGTF.